This T cell receptor (beta chain) was recorded in a study of identical twins. Template switching, a step in the protocol, added a universal primer site, and cDNA carried unique molecular identifiers. TCRdb used MiXCR to reprocess the 5' RACE reads, holding one entry per CDR3 protein. The data show 200,000 to 250,000 distinct CDR3 sequences, about an eighth seen once. V was cut by 8 bases and J by 5 bases, with 14 bases left in between. The CDR3 loop spans 13 amino acids. Per germline, CDR1 WSHSY and CDR2 SAAADI. Healthy Caucasians, and only they, were the donors. This clonotype was counted a few times. What it binds is not known. Study outcomes and limitations: One should note that invariant MAIT and iNKT cells could partly confound zero-insertion analyses. Models underestimated TCR alpha sharing (out-of-frame) in monozygotic twins.

The same sample was also used in a study of yellow fever vaccine responses in identical twins.

The receptor was isolated from a woman aged 18-30 years in good health. The specimen sequenced was memory (CD45RO+) T cells sorted from blood. This sequence joins TRBV10-2 and TRBJ2-3; D may correspond to TRBD1 or TRBD2 (5 bases each). This CDR3 reads CASGTFGGDTQYF. The CDR3 coding sequence is TGCGCCAGCGGGACGTTCGGTGGAGATACGCAGTATTTT.